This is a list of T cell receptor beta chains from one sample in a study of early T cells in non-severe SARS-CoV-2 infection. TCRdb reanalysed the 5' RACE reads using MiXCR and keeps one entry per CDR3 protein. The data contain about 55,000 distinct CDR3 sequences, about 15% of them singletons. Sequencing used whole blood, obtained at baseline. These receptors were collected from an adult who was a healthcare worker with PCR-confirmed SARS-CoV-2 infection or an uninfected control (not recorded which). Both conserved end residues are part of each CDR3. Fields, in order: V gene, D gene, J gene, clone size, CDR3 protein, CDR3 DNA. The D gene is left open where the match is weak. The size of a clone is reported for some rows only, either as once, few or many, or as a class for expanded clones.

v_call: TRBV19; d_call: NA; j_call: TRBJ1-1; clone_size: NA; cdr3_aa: CATLRTPRSDTEAFF; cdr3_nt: TGTGCCACCCTTAGAACCCCCCGCTCAGACACTGAAGCTTTCTTT
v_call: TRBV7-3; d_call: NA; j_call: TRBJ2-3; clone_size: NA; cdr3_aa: CASSLNPATSTDTQYF; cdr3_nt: TGTGCCAGCAGCTTAAACCCAGCGACTAGCACAGATACGCAGTATTTT
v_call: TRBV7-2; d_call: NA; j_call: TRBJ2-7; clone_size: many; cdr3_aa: CASSLARVEQYF; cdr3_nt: TGTGCCAGCAGCTTAGCTCGGGTCGAGCAGTACTTC
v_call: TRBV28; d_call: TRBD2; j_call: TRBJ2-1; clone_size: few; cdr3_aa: CASSTRLAGESYNEQFF; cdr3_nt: TGTGCCAGCAGTACTCGACTAGCGGGAGAATCCTACAATGAGCAGTTCTTC
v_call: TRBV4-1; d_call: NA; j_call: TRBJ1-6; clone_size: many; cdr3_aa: CASSQDRISNSPLHF; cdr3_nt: TGCGCCAGCAGCCAAGACAGGATCTCAAATTCACCCCTCCACTTT
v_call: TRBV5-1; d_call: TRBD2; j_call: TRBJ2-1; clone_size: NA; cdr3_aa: CASSLAASGSLINEQFF; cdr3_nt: TGCGCCAGCAGCTTGGCGGCTAGCGGGAGTCTTATCAATGAGCAGTTCTTC
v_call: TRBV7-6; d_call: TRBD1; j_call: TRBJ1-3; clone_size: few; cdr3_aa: CASSPTGGTSGNTIYF; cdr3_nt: TGTGCCAGCAGCCCGACAGGGGGCACCTCTGGAAACACCATATATTTT
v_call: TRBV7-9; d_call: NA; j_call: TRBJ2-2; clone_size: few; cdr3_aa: CASSPLGLRTGELFF; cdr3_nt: TGTGCCAGCAGTCCCTTGGGCCTAAGGACCGGGGAGCTGTTTTTT
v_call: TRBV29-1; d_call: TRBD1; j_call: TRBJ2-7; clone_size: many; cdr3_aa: CSAWDSSYEQYF; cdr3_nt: TGCAGCGCTTGGGACAGCTCCTACGAGCAGTACTTC
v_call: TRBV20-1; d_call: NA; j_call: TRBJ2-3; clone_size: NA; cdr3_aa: CSARDFRGRRYTDTQYF; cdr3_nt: TGCAGTGCTAGAGATTTCAGGGGCCGACGTTACACAGATACGCAGTATTTT
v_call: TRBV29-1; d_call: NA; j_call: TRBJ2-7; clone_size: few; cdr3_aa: CSVQKGYEQYF; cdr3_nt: TGCAGCGTCCAAAAAGGCTACGAGCAGTACTTC
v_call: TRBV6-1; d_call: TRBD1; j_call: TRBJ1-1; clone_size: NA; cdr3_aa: CASRGQGGTEAFF; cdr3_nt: TGTGCCAGCAGGGGACAGGGCGGCACTGAAGCTTTCTTT
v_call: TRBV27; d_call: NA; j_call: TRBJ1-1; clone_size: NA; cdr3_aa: CASRSAEAFF; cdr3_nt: TGTGCCAGCAGAAGCGCTGAAGCTTTCTTT
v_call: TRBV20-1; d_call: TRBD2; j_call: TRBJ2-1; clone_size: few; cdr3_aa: CSATGTSGTSNEQFF; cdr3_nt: TGCAGTGCCACGGGGACTAGCGGGACCTCAAATGAGCAGTTCTTC
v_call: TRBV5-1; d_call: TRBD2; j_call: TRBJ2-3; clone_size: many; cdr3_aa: CASSLGGTSGTDTQYF; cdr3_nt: TGCGCCAGCAGCTTGGGAGGGACTAGCGGCACAGATACGCAGTATTTT
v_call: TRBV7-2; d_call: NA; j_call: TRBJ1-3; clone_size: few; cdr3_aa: CASSSFGNTIYF; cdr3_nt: TGTGCCAGCAGTTCTTTTGGAAACACCATATATTTT
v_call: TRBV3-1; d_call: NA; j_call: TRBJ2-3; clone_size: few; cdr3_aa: CASSRLGAGSQDTQYF; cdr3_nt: TGTGCCAGCAGCCGCCTAGGGGCGGGCTCCCAGGATACGCAGTATTTT
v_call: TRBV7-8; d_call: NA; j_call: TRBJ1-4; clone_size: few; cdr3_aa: CASSLGTAEKLFF; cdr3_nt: TGTGCCAGCAGCTTAGGGACAGCCGAAAAACTGTTTTTT
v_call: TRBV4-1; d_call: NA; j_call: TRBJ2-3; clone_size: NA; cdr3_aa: CASSQDEANTDTQYF; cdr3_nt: TGCGCCAGCAGCCAAGACGAGGCTAACACAGATACGCAGTATTTT
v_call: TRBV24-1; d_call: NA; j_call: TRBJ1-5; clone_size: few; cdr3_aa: CATSGGSNQPQHF; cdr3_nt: TGTGCCACCTCCGGGGGTAGCAATCAGCCCCAGCATTTT
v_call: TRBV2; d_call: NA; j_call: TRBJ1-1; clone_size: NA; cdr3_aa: CASRQGRSEAFF; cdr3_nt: TGTGCCAGCCGGCAGGGACGGAGTGAAGCTTTCTTT
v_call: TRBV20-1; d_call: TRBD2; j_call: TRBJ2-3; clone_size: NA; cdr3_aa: CSASGGGTPSTDTQYF; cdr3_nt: TGCAGTGCTAGCGGGGGGGGGACACCTAGCACAGATACGCAGTATTTT
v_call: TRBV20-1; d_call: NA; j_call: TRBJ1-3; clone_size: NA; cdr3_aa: CSVFLTANSGNTIYF; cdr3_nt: TGCAGTGTATTTCTGACAGCCAACTCTGGAAACACCATATATTTT
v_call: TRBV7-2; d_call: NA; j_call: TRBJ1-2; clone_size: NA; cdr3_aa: CASSLGPGDYGYTF; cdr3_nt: TGTGCCAGCAGCTTAGGTCCAGGTGACTATGGCTACACCTTC
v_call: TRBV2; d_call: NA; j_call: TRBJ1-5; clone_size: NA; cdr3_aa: CASSPDGRNQPQHF; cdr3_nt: TGTGCCAGCAGTCCCGACGGGAGGAATCAGCCCCAGCATTTT
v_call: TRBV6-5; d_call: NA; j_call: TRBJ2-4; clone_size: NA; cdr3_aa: CASSTRGGTAKNIQYF; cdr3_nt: TGTGCCAGCAGTACCCGCGGGGGCACAGCCAAAAACATTCAGTACTTC
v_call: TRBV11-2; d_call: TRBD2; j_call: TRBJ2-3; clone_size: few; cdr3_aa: CASSFSGRPLTDTQYF; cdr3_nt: TGTGCCAGCAGCTTTAGCGGGAGGCCGCTCACAGATACGCAGTATTTT
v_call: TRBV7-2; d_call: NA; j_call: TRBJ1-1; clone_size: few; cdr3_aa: CASSLVGYETFF; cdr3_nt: TGTGCCAGCAGCTTAGTGGGCTATGAGACTTTCTTT
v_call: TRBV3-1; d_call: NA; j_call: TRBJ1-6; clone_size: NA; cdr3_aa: CASGRGGVNNSPLHF; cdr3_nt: TGTGCCAGCGGCCGCGGAGGTGTTAATAATTCACCCCTCCACTTT
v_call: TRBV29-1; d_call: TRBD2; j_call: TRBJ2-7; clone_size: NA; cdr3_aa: CSVEGVASGDYEQYF; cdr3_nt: TGCAGCGTTGAAGGGGTTGCTAGCGGTGATTACGAGCAGTACTTC
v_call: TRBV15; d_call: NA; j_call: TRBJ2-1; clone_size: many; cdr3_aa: CATSRGQESEQFF; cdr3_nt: TGTGCCACCAGCAGAGGCCAGGAGAGTGAGCAGTTCTTC
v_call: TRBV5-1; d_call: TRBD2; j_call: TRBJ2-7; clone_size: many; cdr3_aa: CASSPIAGPSYEQYF; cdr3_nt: TGCGCCAGCAGCCCAATAGCGGGACCCTCCTACGAGCAGTACTTC
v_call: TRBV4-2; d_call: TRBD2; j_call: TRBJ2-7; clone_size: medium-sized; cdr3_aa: CASSQDLAGSYEQYF; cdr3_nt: TGTGCCAGCAGCCAAGATCTAGCGGGGTCCTACGAGCAGTACTTC
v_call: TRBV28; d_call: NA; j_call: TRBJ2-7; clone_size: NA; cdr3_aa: CASSTLRTYEQYF; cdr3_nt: TGTGCCAGCAGTACCCTACGGACCTACGAGCAGTACTTC